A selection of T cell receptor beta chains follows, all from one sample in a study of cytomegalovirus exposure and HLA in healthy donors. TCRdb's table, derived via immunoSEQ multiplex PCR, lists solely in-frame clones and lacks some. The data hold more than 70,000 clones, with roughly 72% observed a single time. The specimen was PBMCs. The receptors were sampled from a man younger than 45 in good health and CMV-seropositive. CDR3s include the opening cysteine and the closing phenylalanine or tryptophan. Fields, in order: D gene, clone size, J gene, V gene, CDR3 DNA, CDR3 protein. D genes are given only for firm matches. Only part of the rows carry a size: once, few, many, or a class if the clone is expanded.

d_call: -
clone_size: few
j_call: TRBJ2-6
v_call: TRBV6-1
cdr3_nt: TGTGCCAGCAGTGAAGCGAGCTCTGGGGCCAACGTCCTGACTTTC
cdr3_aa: CASSEASSGANVLTF

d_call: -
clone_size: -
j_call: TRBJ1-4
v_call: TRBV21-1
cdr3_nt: TGTGCCAGCAGCAATGGCTTAGGGGGGGATGAAAAACTGTTTTTT
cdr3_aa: CASSNGLGGDEKLFF

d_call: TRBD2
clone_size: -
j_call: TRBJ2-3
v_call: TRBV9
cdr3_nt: TGTGCCAGCAGCGTTACTAGCGGGGGGGCATGGACAGATACGCAGTATTTT
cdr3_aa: CASSVTSGGAWTDTQYF

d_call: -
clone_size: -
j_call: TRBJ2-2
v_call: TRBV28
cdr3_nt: TGTGCCAGCATGATAGGTGGGCAGGGGAACACCGGGGAGCTGTTTTTT
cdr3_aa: CASMIGGQGNTGELFF

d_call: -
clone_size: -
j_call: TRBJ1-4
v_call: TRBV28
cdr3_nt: TGTGCCAGCGAGGCGCAGGGCACCCGGGAAAAACTGTTTTTT
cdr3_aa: CASEAQGTREKLFF

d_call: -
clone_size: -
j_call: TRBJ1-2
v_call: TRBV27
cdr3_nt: TGTGCCAGCAGTCCACTAAGACACTATGGCTACACCTTC
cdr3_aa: CASSPLRHYGYTF

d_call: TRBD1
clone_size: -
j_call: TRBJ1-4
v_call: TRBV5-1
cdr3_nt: TGCGCCAGCAGCTCGGGACAGGGAAATGAAAAACTGTTTTTT
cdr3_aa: CASSSGQGNEKLFF

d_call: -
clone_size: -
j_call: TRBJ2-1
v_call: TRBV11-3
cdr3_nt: TGTGCCAGCAGCCCGGGGGGTGGGGTAGGGGGAGAGCAGTTCTTC
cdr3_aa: CASSPGGGVGGEQFF

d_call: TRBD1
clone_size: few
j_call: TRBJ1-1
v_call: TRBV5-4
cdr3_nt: TGTGCCAGCAGCCCCAGACAGGGGAACACTGAAGCTTTCTTT
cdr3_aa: CASSPRQGNTEAFF

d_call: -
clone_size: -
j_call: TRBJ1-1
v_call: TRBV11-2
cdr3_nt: TGTGCCAGCAGCTTGGCCCGGGGGATGAACACTGAAGCTTTCTTT
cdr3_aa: CASSLARGMNTEAFF

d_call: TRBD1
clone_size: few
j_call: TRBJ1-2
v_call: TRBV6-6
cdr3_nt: TGTGCCACCGCCCTGACAGGGGATGGCTACACCTTC
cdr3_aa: CATALTGDGYTF

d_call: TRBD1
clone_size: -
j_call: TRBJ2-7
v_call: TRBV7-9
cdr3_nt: TGTTCCAGCAGCCCTATCGACAGGGCCGAGCAGTACTTC
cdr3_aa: CSSSPIDRAEQYF

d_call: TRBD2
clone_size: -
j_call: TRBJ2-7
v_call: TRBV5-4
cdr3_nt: TGTGCCACTTCAACGGGGGGGGGCTACGAGCAGTACTTC
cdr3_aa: CATSTGGGYEQYF

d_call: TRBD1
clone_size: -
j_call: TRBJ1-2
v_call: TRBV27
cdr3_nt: TGTGCCAGCAGTCTCAGGGGGCTGGGGGTGTATGGCTACACCTTC
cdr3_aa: CASSLRGLGVYGYTF

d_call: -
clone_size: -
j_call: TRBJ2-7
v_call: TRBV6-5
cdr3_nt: TGTGCCAGCAGTTACTCCCGAGCGGCCCTAGGGTCCGAGCAGTACTTC
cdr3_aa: CASSYSRAALGSEQYF